Below are 20 T cell receptor beta chains sequenced from a single sample in a study of chemoradiotherapy in HPV16-positive cancers. The data were produced by immunoSEQ multiplex PCR, yet TCRdb's version contains in-frame clones alone and is incomplete. The data contain just over 15,000 clones, around four fifths of them singletons. Collection of the sample occurred from a patient who underwent chemoradiotherapy. These receptors originate from a human donor with HPV-associated anogenital cancer.

This sequence joins TRBV25-1 and TRBJ2-2; unclear D gene. The CDR3 totals 13 residues. Germline lookup yields CDR1 MGHDK and CDR2 SYGVNS. Trimming left V 4 bases short and J 2 bases short, with 5 bases between. The CDR3 loop reads CASSAHNTGELFF. In DNA, the CDR3 is TGTGCCAGCAGTGCCCACAACACCGGGGAGCTGTTTTTT.

This chain uses TRBV6-6 with TRBJ1-4; the D gene is possibly TRBD1 (6 bases). Trimming left V 10 bases short and J 4 bases short, with 13 bases between. The CDR3 consists of 13 residues. Looked up from germline, CDR1 is MNHNY and CDR2 is SVGAGI (reference sequence). In nucleotides, the CDR3 is TGTGCCACACAGGGAAGGGTTAATGAAAAACTGTTTTTT. Protein product: CATQGRVNEKLFF.

The gene calls are TRBV25-1 and TRBJ2-5; D remains ambiguous. Trimming left V 7 bases short and J 2 bases short, with 14 bases between. CDR3 length: 14 residues. CDR1 MGHDK and CDR2 SYGVNS come from the germline V gene. The CDR3 reads CASTNSGSQETQYF. The CDR3 bases are TGTGCCAGCACAAATTCGGGCAGTCAAGAGACCCAGTACTTC.

The chain carries TRBV10-3 and TRBJ1-3, with D hard to call. The CDR3 has 12 amino acids. Germline-derived CDR1 and CDR2 are ENHRY and SYGVKD. V lost 7 bases and J 1 base, leaving 5 bases between the germline ends. CDR3 in DNA: TGTGCCATCAAAGGGTCTGGAAACACCATATATTTT. Translated: CAIKGSGNTIYF.

V and J are TRBV2 and TRBJ2-2; D is ambiguous. Deletions cut 4 bases from V and 0 bases from J, with 12 bases between. The germline CDR1 and CDR2 sequences are SNHLY and FYNNEI. This CDR3 comprises 16 residues. CDR3 nucleotides: TGTGCCAGCAGTGTTATTAGGACGTCGAACACCGGGGAGCTGTTTTTT. As protein: CASSVIRTSNTGELFF.

The chain combines TRBV29-1 with TRBJ1-1, with unresolved D. Germline-derived CDR1 and CDR2 are SQVTM and ANQGSEA. V was trimmed by 6 bases and J by 3 bases, leaving 5 bases between them. CDR3 size: 10 residues. The CDR3 sequence is CSVHYTEAFF. In nucleotides, the CDR3 is TGCAGCGTACACTACACTGAAGCTTTCTTT. Full variable domain (missing parts from reference TRBV29-1 and TRBJ1-1): SAVISQKPSRDICQRGTSLTIQCQVDSQVTMMFWYRQQPGQSLTLIATANQGSEATYESGFVIDKFPISRPNLTFSTLTVSNMSPEDSSIYLCSVHYTEAFFGQGTRLTVV.

This rearrangement joins TRBV18 to TRBJ2-3; D not resolved. Germline-derived CDR1 and CDR2 are KGHSH and LQKENI. The CDR3 loop spans 15 amino acids. Between the trimmed V and J ends, which lost 2 bases and 2 bases, there was a span of 11 bases. CDR3 DNA: TGTGCCAGCTCACCAAGGGCGGACCTCACAGATACGCAGTATTTT. As protein: CASSPRADLTDTQYF.

This clone was seen more than once but under ten times. CDR3 amino acids: CASSLGLGSNQPQHF. The CDR3 DNA reads as TGTGCCAGCAGCTTGGGGCTCGGGAGCAATCAGCCCCAGCATTTT. The gene calls are TRBV7-8 and TRBJ1-5; perhaps TRBD1 as D (5 bases). V lost 3 bases to trimming and J lost 1 base, with 10 bases between them. This CDR3 region has 15 residues. The germline gives CDR1 SGHVS, CDR2 FQNEAQ.

The chain employs TRBV6-1 and TRBJ2-7; 10 nucleotides align to TRBD1. The CDR3 runs 15 residues. Germline V lookup: CDR1 MNHNS, CDR2 SASEGT. V lost 2 bases to trimming and J lost 5 bases; unmatched junction nucleotides: 6. CDR3 residues: CASSEIGTGVDEQYF. CDR3 nucleotide sequence: TGTGCCAGCAGTGAAATAGGGACAGGGGTTGACGAGCAGTACTTC.

The gene calls are TRBV5-1 and TRBJ2-3; D is possibly TRBD1 (8 bases). The V gene's germline CDR1 is SGHRS and CDR2 YFSETQ. The CDR3 length is 13 residues. Trimming stripped 4 bases from V and 6 bases from J, with 12 bases between. In DNA form, the CDR3 reads TGCGCCAGCAGCGGACAGGGAGGGGATACGCAGTATTTT. This translates into CASSGQGGDTQYF.

Only one count was recorded for this clone. This sequence joins TRBV4-3 and TRBJ1-1; D call uncertain. Germline CDR1 LGHNA, CDR2 YSLEER. V was cut by 0 bases and J by 1 base, with 9 bases left in between. The CDR3 covers 15 residues. Here the CDR3 DNA reads TGCGCCAGCAGCCAAGATACGACGTGGAACACTGAAGCTTTCTTT. This sequence encodes CASSQDTTWNTEAFF.

J is TRBJ1-2 and V is TRBV5-8, with 7 bases fitting TRBD1. CDR3 length: 16 amino acids. Germline values: CDR1 SGHTS, CDR2 YDEGEE. Trimming at V came to 6 bases and at J to 1 base, leaving 12 bases not matched to a gene. The CDR3 here is CASTFRGQYDNYGYTF. The DNA for the CDR3 is TGTGCCAGCACCTTCCGGGGACAGTATGATAACTATGGCTACACCTTC.

This clone was counted between two and nine times. CDR3 nucleotide sequence: TGTGCCAGCAGCACCCTGACAGCCTCTAATTCACCCCTCCACTTT. This codes for CASSTLTASNSPLHF. This chain connects TRBV5-4 to TRBJ1-6, with a tentative D call TRBD1 (5 bases). The germline V gene encodes CDR1 SGHNT and CDR2 YYREEE (reference sequence). The CDR3 has 15 residues. The V end was cut by 4 bases, the J end by 6 bases, with 14 bases between.

This clone appeared a single time. The genes are TRBV9 and TRBJ1-2; D may be TRBD1 (6 bases). CDR1 SGDLS and CDR2 YYNGEE come from the germline V gene. The length of the CDR3 is 14 residues. V was cut by 0 bases and J by 4 bases, with 10 bases left in between. As DNA, the CDR3 is TGTGCCAGCAGCGTAGCTAGAGGGGGCTATGGCTACACCTTC. Its translation is CASSVARGGYGYTF. Complete variable domain (other parts from reference TRBV9 and TRBJ1-2): DSGVTQTPKHLITATGQRVTLRCSPRSGDLSVYWYQQSLDQGLQFLIQYYNGEERAKGNILERFSAQQFPDLHSELNLSSLELGDSALYFCASSVARGGYGYTFGSGTRLTVV.

The chain uses TRBV5-1 and TRBJ1-1, with D tentatively TRBD1 (6 bases). The CDR3 has 17 amino acids. V was trimmed by 4 bases and J by 2 bases, leaving 21 bases between them. The V gene's germline CDR1 is SGHRS and CDR2 YFSETQ. CDR3 residues: CASSPKDGGPRNTEAFF. In DNA form, the CDR3 reads TGCGCCAGCAGCCCAAAGGACGGGGGCCCAAGAAACACTGAAGCTTTCTTT. The entire variable domain, with the rest obtained from reference TRBV5-1 and TRBJ1-1, is as follows: KAGVTQTPRYLIKTRGQQVTLSCSPISGHRSVSWYQQTPGQGLQFLFEYFSETQRNKGNFPGRFSGRQFSNSRSEMNVSTLELGDSALYLCASSPKDGGPRNTEAFFGQGTRLTVV.

V and J are TRBV18 and TRBJ1-2; a possible D gene is TRBD1 (5 bases). The CDR3 totals 15 residues. Germline V gene lookup returns CDR1 KGHSH and CDR2 LQKENI. V was pared by 2 bases and J by 8 bases, with 18 bases between. CDR3 nucleotides: TGTGCCAGCTCACCAGGGGACGGAGTGGCGGGAGGCTACACCTTC. As protein: CASSPGDGVAGGYTF.

The table lists this clone with a few counts. The chain couples TRBV15 to TRBJ2-7; D may match TRBD1 or TRBD2 (6 bases each). In germline, CDR1 is LNHNV, CDR2 YYDKDF (reference sequence). The CDR3 is made up of 16 amino acids. V lost 0 bases and J 4 bases, leaving 16 bases between the germline ends. The CDR3 DNA follows: TGTGCCACCAGCAGAGATAGGGGACAAAGCGGGTACGAGCAGTACTTC. Its translation is CATSRDRGQSGYEQYF.

This rearrangement joins TRBV25-1 to TRBJ2-2; 9 positions agree with TRBD1. In germline, CDR1 is MGHDK, CDR2 SYGVNS. The CDR3 sequence is 14 residues long. V was clipped by 5 bases and J by 6 bases; unmatched bases: 4. The CDR3 region is CASSLRQGAGELFF. The DNA of the CDR3 is TGTGCCAGCAGTCTTAGACAGGGGGCCGGGGAGCTGTTTTTT.

This rearrangement joins TRBV6-5 to TRBJ2-5; D may match TRBD1 or TRBD2 (5 bases each). The length of the CDR3 is 15 residues. Trimming shortened V by 2 bases and J by 11 bases, and 21 bases separated the two germline ends. Germline V gives CDR1 MNHEY, CDR2 SVGAGI. The chain's CDR3 is CASSYTPGTAQDQYF. The CDR3 DNA reads TGTGCCAGCAGTTACACCCCCGGGACCGCTCAGGATCAGTACTTC.

V and J are TRBV2 and TRBJ1-3; no firm D call. V was pared by 2 bases and J by 0 bases, with 8 bases between. This CDR3 comprises 15 residues. The V gene's germline CDR1 is SNHLY and CDR2 FYNNEI. CDR3 protein: CASSEPTASGNTIYF. CDR3 DNA: TGTGCCAGCAGTGAACCGACCGCCTCTGGAAACACCATATATTTT. The whole variable domain, remainder taken from reference TRBV2 and TRBJ1-3, is EPEVTQTPSHQVTQMGQEVILRCVPISNHLYFYWYRQILGQKVEFLVSFYNNEISEKSEIFDDQFSVERPDGSNFTLKIRSTKLEDSAMYFCASSEPTASGNTIYFGEGSWLTVV.